This T cell receptor beta chain was sequenced for a study of OX40 agonist ivuxolimab in advanced cancers. For this clone: The antigen is unknown.

Germline lookup yields CDR1 SGHAT and CDR2 FQNNGV. The V gene lost 0 bases and the J gene lost 6 bases, with 16 bases spanning the gap. This CDR3 comprises 16 residues. Findings and caveats of the study: Which antigen the expanded peripheral T cells recognized is unknown. Clonal expansion by week 6 occurred in CD4+ and CD8+ blood T cells (at 0.1 to 3.0 mg/kg).

TCRdb's table, derived via immunoSEQ multiplex PCR, lists solely in-frame clones and lacks some. This sample has 65,000 to 90,000 clones, with more than 90% found just once. Blood sampling was done at baseline, cycle 4 day 1, and cycle 7 day 1. The specimen comprised CD4+ or CD8+ T cells sorted from blood, sampled in a trial of the OX40 agonist ivuxolimab. The TCR was taken from an adult with an advanced solid tumor such as melanoma, head and neck, liver or kidney cancer. The chain joins TRBV11-2 to TRBJ2-3; perhaps TRBD1 as D (6 bases). CDR3 sequence: CASSLDLGRGADTQYF. DNA for the CDR3: TGTGCCAGCAGCTTAGATCTCGGCAGGGGCGCGGATACGCAGTATTTT.